The 28 T cell receptor beta chains presented below share a single source sample, sequenced in a study of blood T cell repertoires in COVID-19. Some clones are missing from TCRdb's copy, which holds only in-frame ones; the method was immunoSEQ multiplex PCR. The sample records about 190,000 clones, roughly four fifths being singletons. Sequencing was carried out using peripheral blood. The receptors stem from a woman aged 35 to 49 with acute or convalescent COVID-19.

The V call is TRBV9, the J call TRBJ2-7; 10 bases map to TRBD1. V shed 1 base, J shed 6 bases, and the junction held 7 bases outside the gene matches. Germline V lookup: CDR1 SGDLS, CDR2 YYNGEE. This CDR3 is built from 15 residues. The CDR3 DNA reads as TGTGCCAGCAGCGTATCTGTGACAGGGGGCATCGAGCAGTACTTC. Protein sequence: CASSVSVTGGIEQYF.

The chain links TRBV9 to TRBJ1-6; tentative D call: TRBD1 (5 bases). The V gene lost 1 base and the J gene lost 7 bases, with 18 bases spanning the gap. Germline CDR1 and CDR2: SGDLS and YYNGEE. The CDR3 is 17 residues long. The DNA of the CDR3 is TGTGCCAGCAGCGTAAAGTCCAGGGCCTCCCTGAATTCACCCCTCCACTTT. This translates into CASSVKSRASLNSPLHF. Looking up the rest from reference TRBV9 and TRBJ1-6 gives the full variable domain: DSGVTQTPKHLITATGQRVTLRCSPRSGDLSVYWYQQSLDQGLQFLIQYYNGEERAKGNILERFSAQQFPDLHSELNLSSLELGDSALYFCASSVKSRASLNSPLHFGNGTRLTVT.

In its sample, this clone was seen once. The chain carries TRBV6-5 and TRBJ2-3, with D perhaps matching TRBD2 (5 bases). The ends were cut back, 6 bases at V and 3 bases at J, with 13 bases in the middle. Germline V gene sequence: CDR1 MNHEY, CDR2 SVGAGI. This CDR3 contains 14 residues. The CDR3 reads CASRLGVQTDTQYF. The CDR3 DNA follows: TGTGCCAGCAGGTTGGGAGTACAAACAGATACGCAGTATTTT.

The CDR3 is CASSQDSGASGYYEQYF. The CDR3 DNA reads TGTGCCAGCAGCCAAGATTCGGGAGCTAGCGGATATTACGAGCAGTACTTC. This chain links TRBV4-2 with TRBJ2-7; 7 nucleotides align to TRBD2. This CDR3 has 17 amino acids. Trimming at V came to 0 bases and at J to 4 bases, leaving 12 bases not matched to a gene. In germline, CDR1 is LGHNA, CDR2 YNFKEQ.

The J gene is TRBJ1-1, the V gene TRBV5-5; 7 bases fit TRBD1. The CDR3 sequence is 14 residues long. J was trimmed by 1 base and V by 5 bases; bases with no gene match: 5. The V gene's germline CDR1 is SGHKS and CDR2 YYEKEE (reference sequence). CDR3 protein: CASSPHRGNTEAFF. The CDR3 DNA reads TGTGCCAGCAGTCCCCACAGGGGGAACACTGAAGCTTTCTTT.

The V gene is TRBV15, the J gene TRBJ2-7; tentatively, D is TRBD1 (5 bases). CDR1 and CDR2 (germline): LNHNV, YYDKDF (reference sequence). The ends were cut back, 6 bases at V and 4 bases at J, with 10 bases in the middle. The CDR3 spans 12 residues. The DNA of the CDR3 is TGTGCCACCAGTCCGACAGCGTACGAGCAGTACTTC. Amino acid sequence: CATSPTAYEQYF. The whole variable domain, remainder taken from reference TRBV15 and TRBJ2-7, is DAMVIQNPRYQVTQFGKPVTLSCSQTLNHNVMYWYQQKSSQAPKLLFHYYDKDFNNEADTPDNFQSRRPNTSFCFLDIRSPGLGDTAMYLCATSPTAYEQYFGPGTRLTVT.

The V and J genes are TRBV5-1 and TRBJ2-6; D uncertain. Trimming removed 0 bases at V and 1 base at J, with 11 bases between. This CDR3 comprises 17 residues. Germline V CDR1 and CDR2: SGHRS, YFSETQ. CDR3 DNA: TGCGCCAGCAGCTTGGCGCAGGCACCTTCTGGGGCCAACGTCCTGACTTTC. It translates to CASSLAQAPSGANVLTF.

This clone was counted once. Here the CDR3 reads CASSSTGGFETQYF. CDR3 DNA: TGTGCCAGCAGCTCCACCGGCGGTTTTGAGACCCAGTACTTC. This sequence joins TRBV13 and TRBJ2-5; the D is unclear. The V and J ends lost 4 bases and 5 bases respectively, with 14 bases between them. The CDR3 totals 14 residues. Germline lookup yields CDR1 PRHDT and CDR2 FYEKMQ (reference sequence). Drawing the rest from reference TRBV13 and TRBJ2-5, the complete variable domain is AAGVIQSPRHLIKEKRETATLKCYPIPRHDTVYWYQQGPGQDPQFLISFYEKMQSDKGSIPDRFSAQQFSDYHSELNMSSLELGDSALYFCASSSTGGFETQYFGPGTRLLVL.

Notes on this clone: Sequence at one end of the junction differs from germline and may be a read error. The rearrangement uses TRBV9 and TRBJ1-6; D not resolved. CDR1 and CDR2 from the germline V gene are SGDLS and YYNGEE. CDR3 length: 13 amino acids. For the CDR3, the DNA is TGTGCCTGCCAGCCGGGCCCGGGGTCACTCCTCCACTTT. Encoded protein: CACQPGPGSLLHF.

This chain links TRBV19 with TRBJ1-1; the D gene is possibly TRBD1 (6 bases). Between the trimmed V and J ends, which lost 0 bases and 0 bases, there was a span of 17 bases. The CDR3 contains 18 residues. Germline loops: CDR1 LNHDA, CDR2 SQIVND (reference sequence). CDR3 coding DNA: TGTGCCAGTAGTATAGATCGGCAGGGGTTAAGGGTGAACACTGAAGCTTTCTTT. It is translated as CASSIDRQGLRVNTEAFF.

This rearrangement joins TRBV2 to TRBJ1-1, with TRBD1 matching over 8 bases. CDR1 and CDR2 from the germline V gene are SNHLY and FYNNEI. CDR3 length equals 13 residues. The trim removed 6 bases at V and 6 bases at J, leaving 6 bases unmatched. The chain's CDR3 is CASRNRGTSEAFF. The CDR3 DNA is TGTGCCAGCAGGAACAGGGGGACCTCTGAAGCTTTCTTT.

The chain recombines TRBV6-5 with TRBJ2-7, with 10 bases matching TRBD2. Germline values: CDR1 MNHEY, CDR2 SVGAGI. Germline trimming cut 6 bases from V and 2 bases from J; bases unmatched to any gene: 7. This CDR3 has 15 amino acids. CDR3 bases: TGTGCCAGCAGGCCACCTAGCGGGGGAGCCTACGAGCAGTACTTC. This translates into CASRPPSGGAYEQYF.

CDR3: CSVVGQQGQPQHF. For the CDR3, the DNA is TGCAGCGTTGTAGGGCAACAGGGTCAGCCCCAGCATTTT. The chain joins TRBV29-1 to TRBJ1-5; D possibly corresponds to TRBD1 (6 bases). V dropped 4 bases and J dropped 6 bases, with 13 bases sitting between them. CDR3 length: 13 amino acids. Germline V gene sequence: CDR1 SQVTM, CDR2 ANQGSEA.

This chain joins TRBV24-1 and TRBJ1-5; 7 bases match TRBD1. Losses at the gene ends were 5 bases for V and 6 bases for J; bases not matched to a gene: 6. This CDR3 has 14 residues. Per the germline V gene, CDR1 is KGHDR and CDR2 is SFDVKD. The CDR3 protein is CATSGTGVGQPQHF. DNA for the CDR3: TGTGCCACCAGTGGAACAGGGGTAGGTCAGCCCCAGCATTTT.

V and J are TRBV10-3 and TRBJ2-2, with a possible D match to TRBD1 (5 bases). The CDR3 runs 16 residues. Germline CDR1 and CDR2: ENHRY and SYGVKD. V lost 5 bases and J 1 base, leaving 14 bases between the germline ends. The chain's CDR3 is CAISPSGPQNTGELFF. CDR3 coding DNA: TGTGCCATCAGTCCCTCAGGGCCCCAGAACACCGGGGAGCTGTTTTTT.

The CDR3 region is CASSLQGTIYF. CDR3 sequence (DNA): TGTGCCAGCAGTCTACAGGGAACCATATATTTT. The chain employs TRBV12-3 or TRBV12-4 and TRBJ1-3, with D possibly matching TRBD1 (6 bases). This CDR3 spans 11 amino acids. The germline V and J ends were trimmed by 5 bases and 10 bases, with 9 bases remaining between them.

This clone has just one count. The genes are TRBV27 and TRBJ1-5; 10 bases are a match to TRBD1. V lost 6 bases and J lost 6; bases outside the gene matches: 5. This CDR3 is 14 amino acids long. Germline V lookup: CDR1 MNHEY, CDR2 SMNVEV (reference sequence). The CDR3 reads CASSLDRGGQPQHF. CDR3 bases: TGTGCCAGCAGCCTGGACAGGGGGGGTCAGCCCCAGCATTTT.

The CDR3 loop is CASSPQSSYEQYF. The CDR3 DNA follows: TGTGCCAGCAGTCCCCAATCCTCCTACGAGCAGTACTTC. The rearrangement uses TRBV12-3 or TRBV12-4 and TRBJ2-7; D remains unclear. This CDR3 region has 13 residues. Trimming cost V 5 bases and J 0 bases, with 8 bases left between them.

This clone was seen a handful of times. The chain employs TRBV5-6 and TRBJ2-7, with TRBD2 matching 7 bases. Trimming took 6 bases from V and 3 from J; bases not matched to a gene: 9. Germline V gene lookup returns CDR1 SGHDT and CDR2 YYEEEE. The CDR3 is made up of 14 amino acids. The CDR3 spells CASTSVWTSYEQYF. In nucleotides, the CDR3 is TGTGCCAGCACCTCGGTATGGACTAGCTACGAGCAGTACTTC.

This sequence joins TRBV7-2 and TRBJ1-1; 8 bases align to TRBD1. The V segment lost 4 bases and the J segment 7 bases; nucleotides outside the gene matches: 8. Per the germline V gene, CDR1 is SGHTA and CDR2 is FQGNSA. The CDR3 consists of 14 residues. The CDR3 spells CASSWTGTGVEAFF. DNA of the CDR3: TGTGCCAGCAGCTGGACCGGGACAGGCGTTGAAGCTTTCTTT.

This chain uses TRBV7-5 with TRBJ1-1. TRBV7-5 is flagged as a pseudogene. This CDR3 has 15 residues. DNA for the CDR3: TGTGCCAGAAGCTTACCGCAGGAGGAGAACACTGAAGCTTTCTTT. This translates into CARSLPQEENTEAFF.

The chain couples TRBV4-2 to TRBJ1-3; D remains ambiguous. V was pared by 2 bases and J by 7 bases, with 12 bases between. The germline V gene has CDR1 LGHNA and CDR2 YNFKEQ. This CDR3 has 14 residues. The DNA for the CDR3 is TGTGCCAGCAGCCAACTACAGACGGCCAACACCATATATTTT. Encoded protein: CASSQLQTANTIYF.

V and J are TRBV2 and TRBJ2-2; the D gene is possibly TRBD1 (7 bases). The CDR3 length is 15 residues. Trimming stripped 4 bases from V and 2 bases from J, with 11 bases between. Germline CDR1 and CDR2: SNHLY and FYNNEI. The CDR3 region has the DNA TGTGCCAGCAGTGTCCAGGGGGGAAACACCGGGGAGCTGTTTTTT. Translation: CASSVQGGNTGELFF.

The chain has TRBV5-1 and TRBJ1-1; 8 nucleotides match TRBD1. Germline CDR1 SGHRS, CDR2 YFSETQ. The trim removed 3 bases at V and 0 bases at J, leaving 4 bases unmatched. The CDR3 sequence is 15 residues long. The CDR3 reads CASSWGDRLNTEAFF. DNA for the CDR3: TGCGCCAGCAGCTGGGGGGACAGGTTGAACACTGAAGCTTTCTTT.

The rearrangement links TRBV7-9 to TRBJ1-1; D uncertain. V lost 3 bases to trimming and J lost 4 bases, with 9 bases between them. Germline V gene lookup returns CDR1 SEHNR and CDR2 FQNEAQ (reference sequence). The CDR3 length is 13 residues. The CDR3 loop is CASSLEGSTEAFF. In DNA, the CDR3 is TGTGCCAGCAGCTTGGAGGGAAGCACTGAAGCTTTCTTT.

This clone was seen once. The chain has TRBV11-2 and TRBJ2-7, with 8 nucleotides matching TRBD1. CDR1 and CDR2 from the germline V gene are SGHAT and FQNNGV. The CDR3 sequence is 14 residues long. Trimming cost V 5 bases and J 7 bases; bases outside gene matches: 10. This chain's CDR3 is CASSPPGQGIEQYF. DNA for the CDR3: TGTGCCAGCAGCCCGCCCGGACAGGGAATTGAGCAGTACTTC.

The V and J genes are TRBV18 and TRBJ2-1, with 8 bases identical to TRBD2. From germline, CDR1 is KGHSH and CDR2 LQKENI. V shed 5 bases and J 5 bases; nucleotides not matched to a gene: 5. This CDR3 spans 14 amino acids. The CDR3: CASSLLAENNEQFF. The CDR3 DNA reads TGTGCCAGCTCATTACTAGCGGAGAACAATGAGCAGTTCTTC.

The CDR3 sequence is CASSLDGTSFLNEQFF. CDR3 nucleotides: TGTGCCAGCAGCTTAGACGGGACTAGCTTTCTCAATGAGCAGTTCTTC. The chain joins TRBV7-2 to TRBJ2-1; 9 bases line up with TRBD2. J gave up 6 bases and V 1 base, and 7 bases lay outside the gene matches. CDR1 and CDR2 (germline): SGHTA, FQGNSA. This CDR3 has 16 residues.